The 31 T cell receptor beta chains presented below share a single source sample, sequenced in a study of shared clonotypes between healthy human individuals. Some clones are missing from TCRdb's copy, which holds only in-frame ones; the method was immunoSEQ multiplex PCR. The sample records roughly 2.1 million clones, roughly 91% being singletons. CD8 cells classed as naive were CD45RO-negative and positively selected for CCR7, excluding terminally differentiated effector memory CD45RA+ cells. Sequencing was performed on naive CD8+ T cells from PBMCs. These receptors were obtained from a man aged 18 to 29 in good health. Some clones in this sample may be carry-over from other donors' samples.

This chain connects TRBV5-1 to TRBJ1-1; unclear D gene. Germline CDR1 SGHRS, CDR2 YFSETQ. The CDR3 runs to 14 residues. V was trimmed by 1 base and J by 8 bases, leaving 15 bases between them. This CDR3 is CASSLPGRIGEAFF. The CDR3 DNA is TGCGCCAGCAGCTTGCCCGGTCGGATAGGAGAAGCTTTCTTT.

The chain is built from TRBV27 and TRBJ1-3, with a possible D match to TRBD1 (5 bases). The V and J ends lost 7 bases and 0 bases respectively, with 16 bases between them. The germline CDR1 and CDR2 sequences are MNHEY and SMNVEV (reference sequence). This CDR3 has 16 amino acids. CDR3 DNA: TGTGCCAGCATTCCACGTTGGGGGAACTCTGGAAACACCATATATTTT. Translated: CASIPRWGNSGNTIYF.

This clone was observed a single time. The chain recombines TRBV19 with TRBJ2-3; TRBD1 matches at 8 bases. This CDR3 spans 13 amino acids. The junction had 3 bases not matched to a gene; V was cut back by 6 bases and J by 4 bases. The germline gives CDR1 LNHDA, CDR2 SQIVND (reference sequence). The CDR3 sequence is CASSDRGADTQYF. The CDR3 DNA reads as TGTGCCAGTAGCGACAGGGGAGCAGATACGCAGTATTTT. Combining the CDR3 with reference TRBV19 and TRBJ2-3 gives the whole variable domain DGGITQSPKYLFRKEGQNVTLSCEQNLNHDAMYWYRQDPGQGLRLIYYSQIVNDFQKGDIAEGYSVSREKKESFPLTVTSAQKNPTAFYLCASSDRGADTQYFGPGTRLTVL.

The chain uses TRBV28 and TRBJ1-5; 9 bases map to TRBD1. CDR1 and CDR2 from the germline V gene are MDHEN and SYDVKM. V trimming: 6 bases; J trimming: 4 bases; junction bases outside the gene matches: 4. The CDR3 extends over 14 amino acids. The CDR3 is CASRVQGANQPQHF. CDR3 DNA sequence: TGTGCCAGCAGGGTACAGGGGGCAAATCAGCCCCAGCATTTT.

V and J are TRBV6-6 and TRBJ1-3, with 10 bases that match TRBD1. The CDR3 extends over 15 amino acids. CDR1 is MNHNY, CDR2 SVGAGI, per germline (reference sequence). V dropped 8 bases and J dropped 4; count of bases not matched to a gene: 8. CDR3 amino acids: CASARDRGLGNTIYF. CDR3 nucleotides: TGTGCCAGCGCCCGGGACAGGGGTTTGGGAAACACCATATATTTT.

This chain connects TRBV4-3 to TRBJ1-2; 9 nucleotides align to TRBD1. The length of the CDR3 is 17 residues. CDR1 is LGHNA, CDR2 YSLEER, per germline. After removal of 4 bases from V and 2 bases from J, the junction contained 11 bases not matched to a gene. CDR3 protein: CASSPRGTGLLNYGYTF. CDR3 sequence (DNA): TGCGCCAGCAGCCCAAGAGGGACAGGGCTCCTGAACTATGGCTACACCTTC.

The CDR3: CASSTGLFNEQFF. The CDR3 nucleotides are TGTGCCAGCAGTACGGGACTGTTCAATGAGCAGTTCTTC. The chain uses TRBV2 and TRBJ2-1; weak D call: TRBD2 (6 bases). Looked up from germline, CDR1 is SNHLY and CDR2 is FYNNEI. V lost 5 bases, J lost 6 bases, and 11 bases lay in between. This CDR3 contains 13 residues.

The chain has TRBV19 and TRBJ1-5; 7 bases fit TRBD1. Trimming took 7 bases from V and 0 from J; bases not matched to a gene: 12. Germline V gives CDR1 LNHDA, CDR2 SQIVND (reference sequence). The CDR3 consists of 17 residues. CDR3 amino acids: CASTDPLTGYSNQPQHF. The CDR3 nucleotides read TGTGCCAGTACCGACCCCCTGACAGGGTATAGCAATCAGCCCCAGCATTTT. The variable domain in full, with the rest retrieved from reference TRBV19 and TRBJ1-5, is DGGITQSPKYLFRKEGQNVTLSCEQNLNHDAMYWYRQDPGQGLRLIYYSQIVNDFQKGDIAEGYSVSREKKESFPLTVTSAQKNPTAFYLCASTDPLTGYSNQPQHFGDGTRLSIL.

J is TRBJ2-7 and V is TRBV13; D possibly corresponds to TRBD1 (6 bases). From germline, CDR1 is PRHDT and CDR2 FYEKMQ (reference sequence). Between the trimmed V and J ends, which lost 5 bases and 7 bases, there was a span of 18 bases. The length of the CDR3 is 14 residues. The CDR3 DNA is TGTGCCAGCAGCCCGCCGGGACACCTCTGGGAGCAGTACTTC. Its protein is CASSPPGHLWEQYF.

The chain employs TRBV19 and TRBJ1-2; D is perhaps TRBD1 (6 bases). CDR1 is LNHDA and CDR2 is SQIVND in the germline V gene (reference sequence). Trimming removed 8 bases from V and 5 bases from J, with 18 bases in between. The CDR3 spans 14 residues. The CDR3 loop reads CASQLRDTDYGYTF. Here the CDR3 DNA reads TGTGCCAGTCAGCTCCGGGACACCGATTATGGCTACACCTTC.

This clone was recorded once. The chain couples TRBV15 to TRBJ2-2; the D gene is possibly TRBD1 (6 bases). The CDR3 contains 13 residues. CDR1 and CDR2 (germline): LNHNV, YYDKDF (reference sequence). V lost 0 bases, J lost 9 bases, and 8 bases lay in between. CDR3 in amino acids: CATSRDGGRELFF. In DNA, the CDR3 is TGTGCCACCAGCAGAGATGGGGGCCGGGAGCTGTTTTTT.

This clone was counted a single time. This rearrangement joins TRBV19 to TRBJ1-4, with TRBD1 matching over 7 bases. Germline-derived CDR1 and CDR2 are LNHDA and SQIVND (reference sequence). The J segment lost 7 bases and the V segment lost 6 bases, leaving 11 bases of the junction unmatched. The CDR3 runs to 15 residues. CDR3 DNA sequence: TGTGCCAGTAGCACAGGGACAGTCGGGACTGAAAAACTGTTTTTT. This codes for CASSTGTVGTEKLFF.

This chain links TRBV5-6 with TRBJ2-5; no clear D gene. Germline V gene lookup returns CDR1 SGHDT and CDR2 YYEEEE. This CDR3 region has 12 residues. Trimming took off 3 bases at V and 7 bases at J, with 10 bases between the two ends. CDR3 coding DNA: TGTGCCAGCAGCTCTCTTTTTGGGACCCAGTACTTC. It specifies CASSSLFGTQYF. The variable domain in full, with the rest retrieved from reference TRBV5-6 and TRBJ2-5, is DAGVTQSPTHLIKTRGQQVTLRCSPKSGHDTVSWYQQALGQGPQFIFQYYEEEERQRGNFPDRFSGHQFPNYSSELNVNALLLGDSALYLCASSSLFGTQYFGPGTRLLVL.

This rearrangement joins TRBV28 to TRBJ1-3, with TRBD1 matching over 8 bases. CDR3 length: 15 amino acids. V gave up 6 bases and J gave up 4 bases; unmatched junction bases: 8. Germline values: CDR1 MDHEN, CDR2 SYDVKM. The CDR3 spells CASRPGTGKGNTIYF. As DNA, the CDR3 is TGTGCCAGCAGACCCGGGACAGGCAAAGGAAACACCATATATTTT.

The chain joins TRBV29-1 to TRBJ2-1; a possible D gene is TRBD2 (6 bases). This CDR3 is built from 11 residues. From germline, CDR1 is SQVTM and CDR2 ANQGSEA. The V end lost 7 bases, the J end lost 7 bases, and 11 bases lay between the germline ends. The CDR3 DNA is TGCAGCGCCAGACTAGGAAATGAGCAGTTCTTC. Translating gives CSARLGNEQFF.

The V call is TRBV5-1, the J call TRBJ1-2, with a tentative D call TRBD1 (5 bases). The germline CDR1 and CDR2 sequences are SGHRS and YFSETQ. This CDR3 region has 16 residues. V dropped 3 bases and J dropped 0 bases, with 15 bases sitting between them. As DNA, the CDR3 is TGCGCCAGCAGCTATGGGGCTACTGGGTCTAACTATGGCTACACCTTC. It yields the protein CASSYGATGSNYGYTF.

This clone occurred a few times. This CDR3 is also generated by other DNA sequences in the sample. V is TRBV7-9 and J is TRBJ1-1; no clear D. Germline loops: CDR1 SEHNR, CDR2 FQNEAQ (reference sequence). The length of the CDR3 is 14 residues. V was trimmed by 1 base and J by 1 base, leaving 7 bases between them. The CDR3 region is CASSLVGGNTEAFF. The CDR3 region has the DNA TGTGCCAGCAGCTTAGTAGGCGGGAACACTGAAGCTTTCTTT.

As DNA, the CDR3 is TGTGCCAGCAGTCCCGATCCGGCCGAAGGGTACGAGCAGTACTTC. It specifies CASSPDPAEGYEQYF. This chain uses TRBV6-5 with TRBJ2-7; D is unclear. The CDR3 covers 15 residues. V lost 5 bases and J 4 bases, leaving 18 bases between the germline ends. Per the germline V gene, CDR1 is MNHEY and CDR2 is SVGAGI.

J is TRBJ2-1 and V is TRBV4-3, with unresolved D. Germline CDR1 and CDR2: LGHNA and YSLEER. V was shortened by 2 bases and J by 0 bases, with 8 bases between the two germline ends. This CDR3 has 15 amino acids. The CDR3 nucleotides read TGCGCCAGCAGCCAAAAGACCGGCTCCTACAATGAGCAGTTCTTC. It specifies CASSQKTGSYNEQFF.

This chain connects TRBV7-2 to TRBJ1-4; 7 bases fit TRBD1. Trimming took 1 base from V and 6 from J; bases not matched to a gene: 17. Germline CDR1 is SGHTA and CDR2 is FQGNSA. The CDR3 loop spans 19 amino acids. CDR3 nucleotides: TGTGCCAGCAGCTTAGTTTCGGTGGAGCTTACCGGGACAGATGAAAAACTGTTTTTT. It codes for CASSLVSVELTGTDEKLFF.

The chain uses TRBV15 and TRBJ2-3; D is perhaps TRBD1 (5 bases). The germline gives CDR1 LNHNV, CDR2 YYDKDF (reference sequence). The V gene lost 4 bases and the J gene lost 5 bases, with 16 bases spanning the gap. This CDR3 has 15 amino acids. CDR3 residues: CATSISPGRLDTQYF. The CDR3 bases are TGTGCCACCAGCATTAGTCCAGGGCGACTAGATACGCAGTATTTT.

V and J are TRBV19 and TRBJ2-7; D might be TRBD1 or TRBD2, each matching 5 bases. Germline V gene data show CDR1 as LNHDA and CDR2 as SQIVND (reference sequence). Trimming removed 6 bases from V and 0 bases from J, with 15 bases in between. The CDR3 contains 15 residues. The CDR3 DNA reads as TGTGCCAGTAGGGCATGGGACGATAGCTCCTACGAGCAGTACTTC. It yields the protein CASRAWDDSSYEQYF.

V gene TRBV13 combines with J gene TRBJ1-5; D possibly corresponds to TRBD1 (6 bases). Trimming cost V 0 bases and J 2 bases, with 8 bases left between them. Germline V CDR1 and CDR2: PRHDT, FYEKMQ (reference sequence). The CDR3 spans 15 residues. The CDR3 is CASSLGPGGNQPQHF. The CDR3 bases are TGTGCCAGCAGCTTAGGGCCAGGGGGCAATCAGCCCCAGCATTTT.

The chain has TRBV28 and TRBJ1-5; no clear D gene. Per the germline V gene, CDR1 is MDHEN and CDR2 is SYDVKM. The CDR3 is 14 amino acids. Deletions cut 4 bases from V and 4 bases from J, with 11 bases between. The CDR3: CASSWSGRNQPQHF. CDR3 nucleotide sequence: TGTGCCAGCAGTTGGTCTGGCAGAAATCAGCCCCAGCATTTT.

Details on this clone: The sample holds other DNA sequences that translate to the same CDR3. The CDR3 loop is CASSLPSYEQYF. CDR3 sequence (DNA): TGTGCCAGCAGTTTGCCCAGCTACGAGCAGTACTTC. This chain links TRBV28 with TRBJ2-7, with D hard to call. The germline V gene encodes CDR1 MDHEN and CDR2 SYDVKM. This CDR3 has 12 residues. Trimming took 3 bases from V and 3 from J, leaving 6 bases between them. Combining the CDR3 with reference TRBV28 and TRBJ2-7 gives the whole variable domain DVKVTQSSRYLVKRTGEKVFLECVQDMDHENMFWYRQDPGLGLRLIYFSYDVKMKEKGDIPEGYSVSREKKERFSLILESASTNQTSMYLCASSLPSYEQYFGPGTRLTVT.

As for this clone: Additional DNA sequences in this sample encode the identical CDR3. The chain employs TRBV9 and TRBJ2-1; a weak D match, TRBD2 (5 bases). The CDR3 totals 14 residues. V lost 2 bases and J 3 bases, leaving 9 bases between the germline ends. The V gene's germline CDR1 is SGDLS and CDR2 YYNGEE. Here the CDR3 DNA reads TGTGCCAGCAGCGTGAGCGGAAACTACAATGAGCAGTTCTTC. It translates to CASSVSGNYNEQFF.

The chain uses TRBV5-4 and TRBJ1-1; D is perhaps TRBD1 (6 bases). Germline V CDR1 and CDR2: SGHNT, YYREEE (reference sequence). The length of the CDR3 is 15 residues. Trimming stripped 0 bases from V and 3 bases from J, with 12 bases between. DNA of the CDR3: TGTGCCAGCAGCTTGGGTCCAGGGGTCGACACTGAAGCTTTCTTT. Its translation: CASSLGPGVDTEAFF.

The genes are TRBV29-1 and TRBJ2-7; 13 bases fit TRBD2. CDR1 and CDR2 (germline): SQVTM, ANQGSEA. CDR3 size: 14 residues. The J segment lost 5 bases and the V segment lost 5 bases, leaving 6 bases of the junction unmatched. DNA for the CDR3: TGCAGCGTTAGGGGACTAGCGGGATCCCACGAGCAGTACTTC. It translates to CSVRGLAGSHEQYF.

The chain has TRBV27 and TRBJ2-7, with TRBD1 matching 7 bases. The CDR3 has 15 residues. CDR1 and CDR2 (germline): MNHEY, SMNVEV (reference sequence). V shed 3 bases, J shed 0 bases, and the junction held 5 bases outside the gene matches. This CDR3 reads CASSFGAGGSYEQYF. The DNA for the CDR3 is TGTGCCAGCAGTTTTGGGGCAGGGGGCTCCTACGAGCAGTACTTC.

The chain recombines TRBV9 with TRBJ1-3, with D unresolved. There are 14 residues in the CDR3. V was trimmed by 1 base and J by 8 bases, leaving 13 bases between them. In germline, CDR1 is SGDLS, CDR2 YYNGEE. The CDR3: CASSVSIGGDTIYF. Written as DNA, the CDR3 is TGTGCCAGCAGCGTATCGATAGGCGGGGACACCATATATTTT.

V is TRBV7-9 and J is TRBJ2-7; 7 positions match TRBD2. This CDR3 contains 12 residues. J gave up 6 bases and V 5 bases, and 4 bases lay outside the gene matches. Germline CDR1 reads SEHNR; CDR2 reads FQNEAQ (reference sequence). CDR3 sequence reads: CASSGGEVEQYF. The CDR3 DNA follows: TGTGCCAGCAGCGGGGGGGAGGTCGAGCAGTACTTC.